The 6 T cell receptor beta chains below all came from one sample that was sequenced in a study of identical twins. TCRdb independently ran MiXCR on the 5' RACE reads; one entry per CDR3 protein. The sample holds roughly 540,000 distinct CDR3 sequences, 22% seen once. Another study also made use of these data, one on T cells expressing NK-cell markers.

The sequencing sample was made of CD4+ T cells sorted from blood. These receptors came from a woman aged 18-29 years in good health.

This clonotype was observed a handful of times. This rearrangement joins TRBV4-3 to TRBJ2-2, with D perhaps TRBD1 (5 bases). CDR3 size: 15 residues. The V and J ends lost 0 bases and 7 bases respectively, with 12 bases between them. Germline V gives CDR1 LGHNA, CDR2 YSLEER. Here the CDR3 reads CASSQEARVGGELFF. CDR3 nucleotide sequence: TGCGCCAGCAGCCAAGAGGCCAGGGTCGGCGGGGAGCTGTTTTTT.

This clonotype was observed a few times. The rearrangement joins TRBV25-1 to TRBJ2-1, with TRBD2 matching 7 bases. Germline CDR1 is MGHDK and CDR2 is SYGVNS. V trimming: 3 bases; J trimming: 0 bases; junction bases outside the gene matches: 11. This CDR3 spans 18 amino acids. DNA of the CDR3: TGTGCCAGCAGTGAGCGGGAGCAAGCTTGGGTCTCCTACAATGAGCAGTTCTTC. Translation: CASSEREQAWVSYNEQFF.

The table lists this clonotype with many counts. The rearrangement joins TRBV27 to TRBJ2-1; no clear D. The CDR3 is made up of 14 amino acids. The germline V and J ends were trimmed by 2 bases and 8 bases, with 13 bases remaining between them. Germline CDR1 reads MNHEY; CDR2 reads SMNVEV (reference sequence). The CDR3 here is CASSLKAPRDEQFF. The CDR3 DNA sequence: TGTGCCAGCAGTTTAAAGGCCCCTAGGGATGAGCAGTTCTTC.

The V gene is TRBV5-6, the J gene TRBJ2-4; 9 bases are shared with TRBD2. The CDR3 runs to 15 residues. The ends lost 4 bases at V and 4 bases at J; junction bases unmatched: 6. CDR1 and CDR2 (germline): SGHDT, YYEEEE. The CDR3 spells CASSPSGAGKNIQYF. The CDR3 DNA follows: TGTGCCAGCAGCCCTAGCGGGGCCGGGAAAAACATTCAGTACTTC.

The chain links TRBV3-1 to TRBJ1-2; 10 positions agree with TRBD1. Losses at the gene ends were 2 bases for V and 6 bases for J; bases not matched to a gene: 9. Germline CDR1 reads LGHDT; CDR2 reads YNNKEL (reference sequence). The CDR3 runs 16 residues. The CDR3 DNA reads as TGTGCCAGCAGCCAATTATGGGACAGGGGAGAAAATGGCTACACCTTC. This gives the protein CASSQLWDRGENGYTF.

Only a few counts were recorded for this clonotype. The chain carries TRBV20-1 and TRBJ1-5, with D unresolved. Germline V gives CDR1 DFQATT, CDR2 SNEGSKA (reference sequence). This CDR3 contains 13 residues. The V and J ends lost 6 bases and 4 bases respectively, with 13 bases between them. The CDR3 region has the DNA TGCAGTGCCGGCAACAACCTTAATCAGCCCCAGCATTTT. It specifies CSAGNNLNQPQHF.